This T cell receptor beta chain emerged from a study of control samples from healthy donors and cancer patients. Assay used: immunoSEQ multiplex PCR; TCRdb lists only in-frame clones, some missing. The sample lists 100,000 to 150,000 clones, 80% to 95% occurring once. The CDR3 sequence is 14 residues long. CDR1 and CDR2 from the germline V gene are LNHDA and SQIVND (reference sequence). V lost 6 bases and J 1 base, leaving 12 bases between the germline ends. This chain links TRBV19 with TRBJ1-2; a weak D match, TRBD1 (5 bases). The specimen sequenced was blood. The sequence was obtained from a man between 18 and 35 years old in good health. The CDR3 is CASSRDVINYGYTF. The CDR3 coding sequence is TGTGCCAGTAGCCGGGACGTCATTAACTATGGCTACACCTTC. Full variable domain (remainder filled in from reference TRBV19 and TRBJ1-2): DGGITQSPKYLFRKEGQNVTLSCEQNLNHDAMYWYRQDPGQGLRLIYYSQIVNDFQKGDIAEGYSVSREKKESFPLTVTSAQKNPTAFYLCASSRDVINYGYTFGSGTRLTVV.